The clone carrying this TCR beta chain has just one count. Its antigen remains unknown. This sample was included in a study of T cell responses to AZD1222 COVID-19 vaccine. There are 15 residues in the CDR3. Deletions cut 2 bases from V and 2 bases from J, with 13 bases between. Germline lookup yields CDR1 MNHEY and CDR2 SVGEGT. Regarding the study as a whole: Regions 160-218 and 743-854 held dominance among vaccine-associated CD4 TCRs, which spanned spike.

Only in-frame clones appear in the TCRdb table, and some are missing; sequencing was by immunoSEQ multiplex PCR. The table has some 55,000 clones, roughly nine tenths seen once. The clonotype was recovered from an adult in good health. The sequencing here drew on peripheral blood, taken on day 0 of AZD1222 vaccination. The chain has TRBV6-2 or TRBV6-3 and TRBJ2-7; perhaps TRBD2 as D (5 bases). The chain's CDR3 is CASSYGPGLTYEQYF. CDR3 in DNA: TGTGCCAGCAGTTACGGCCCAGGACTGACCTACGAGCAGTACTTC.